A single sample is the source of the 5 T cell receptor beta chains below, sequenced in a study of shared clonotypes between healthy human individuals. Only in-frame clones appear in the TCRdb table, and some are missing; sequencing was by immunoSEQ multiplex PCR. The table records hundreds of thousands of clones, approximately 96% of them present only once. CD45RO-negative, CCR7-positively selected cells formed the naive CD8 fraction, excluding terminally differentiated effector memory CD45RA+ cells. Sample: naive CD8+ T cells sorted from blood. All receptors come from a woman aged 25 to 39 in good health.

This clone was found a few times. The sample has other DNA sequences that encode this CDR3 too. The chain uses TRBV4-1 and TRBJ1-2, with D maybe TRBD1 (5 bases). The CDR3 totals 13 residues. The germline CDR1 and CDR2 sequences are MGHRA and YSYEKL. V dropped 1 base and J dropped 8 bases, with 11 bases sitting between them. The DNA for the CDR3 is TGCGCCAGCAGCCAAGTGGGGGGAAACGGCTACACCTTC. Its protein product is CASSQVGGNGYTF.

This clone occurred once. The rearrangement joins TRBV29-1 to TRBJ2-1, with 7 bases matching TRBD1. Germline CDR1 and CDR2: SQVTM and ANQGSEA. The CDR3 runs 14 residues. V trimming: 5 bases; J trimming: 9 bases; junction bases outside the gene matches: 13. The CDR3 region is CSVPGKGALSEQFF. The CDR3 coding sequence is TGCAGCGTTCCAGGGAAGGGGGCGTTAAGTGAGCAGTTCTTC.

CDR3 in DNA: TGTGCCAGCAGTCCCGGGGGGCAAGAGCAGTACTTC. It yields the protein CASSPGGQEQYF. The rearrangement links TRBV11-3 to TRBJ2-5; weak D call: TRBD2 (7 bases). Germline V CDR1 and CDR2: SGHNT, YENEEA. Trimming cost V 6 bases and J 11 bases, with 16 bases left between them. The CDR3 runs 12 residues.

The chain recombines TRBV7-9 with TRBJ2-1; D possibly uses TRBD1 or TRBD2 (5 bases each). The V and J ends lost 3 bases and 9 bases respectively, with 9 bases between them. The germline V gene encodes CDR1 SEHNR and CDR2 FQNEAQ (reference sequence). This CDR3 spans 12 amino acids. Here the CDR3 reads CASSFWGFEQFF. As DNA, the CDR3 is TGTGCCAGCAGCTTTTGGGGGTTTGAGCAGTTCTTC.

Comments on this clone: Additional DNA sequences in this sample encode the identical CDR3. The chain couples TRBV11-2 to TRBJ2-7; the D is unclear. Per germline, CDR1 SGHAT and CDR2 FQNNGV. The CDR3 length is 12 residues. V lost 4 bases and J lost 0, with 4 bases in between. For the CDR3, the DNA is TGTGCCAGCAGCTCAGACTCCTACGAGCAGTACTTC. Encoded protein: CASSSDSYEQYF.